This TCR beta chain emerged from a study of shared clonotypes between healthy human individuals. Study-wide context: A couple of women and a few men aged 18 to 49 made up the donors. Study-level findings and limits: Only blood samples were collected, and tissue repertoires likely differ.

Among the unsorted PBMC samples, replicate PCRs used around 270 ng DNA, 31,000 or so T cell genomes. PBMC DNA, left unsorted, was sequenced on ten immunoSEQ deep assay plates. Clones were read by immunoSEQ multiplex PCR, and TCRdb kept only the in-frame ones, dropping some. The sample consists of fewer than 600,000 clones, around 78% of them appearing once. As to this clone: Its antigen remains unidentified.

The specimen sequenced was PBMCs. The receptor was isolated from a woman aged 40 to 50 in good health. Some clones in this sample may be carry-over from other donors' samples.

Here the CDR3 reads CASSLDYRGPYEQYF. CDR3 nucleotides: TGTGCCAGCAGCTTAGACTACAGGGGACCCTACGAGCAGTACTTC. This chain uses TRBV7-3 with TRBJ2-7; TRBD1 agrees at 7 bases. Germline CDR1 reads SGHTA; CDR2 reads FQGTGA. With 2 bases clipped from V and 2 bases from J, the junction kept 6 bases outside the gene matches. The CDR3 covers 15 residues.